Below, one TCR beta chain is given with its context. Its antigen remains unidentified. After constant-region reverse-primer amplification, full-length variable regions underwent semi-nested PCR with Nested Universal Primer A. Using its own MiXCR run on the 5' RACE reads, TCRdb lists one record per CDR3 protein. The sample includes about 6,200 distinct CDR3 sequences, 59% of them seen just once. Study results and caveats: Tumor memory CD4+ T cell TCR gene usage clustered with blood and lymph node memory CD4+ cells and lymph node naive CD4+ cells.

The sequenced sample consisted of tumor-infiltrating memory CD4+ T cells sorted from the breast tumor. Documented subset: memory CD4+ T cells, CD4+CD45RO+CD25-. This TCR was sampled from a female donor with breast cancer.

CDR3 coding DNA: TGTGCCAGCAGCTTGTACCGCGAGCAGTACTTC. Translation: CASSLYREQYF. The chain combines TRBV5-6 with TRBJ2-7; D is uncertain. The germline V gene has CDR1 SGHDT and CDR2 YYEEEE. This CDR3 region has 11 residues. The ends were cut back, 1 base at V and 6 bases at J, with 5 bases in the middle. Full variable domain (rest looked up from reference TRBV5-6 and TRBJ2-7): DAGVTQSPTHLIKTRGQQVTLRCSPKSGHDTVSWYQQALGQGPQFIFQYYEEEERQRGNFPDRFSGHQFPNYSSELNVNALLLGDSALYLCASSLYREQYFGPGTRLTVT.